This passage covers 28 T cell receptor beta chains from one sample sequenced in a study of T-cell memory formation after mild COVID-19. From the 5' RACE reads, TCRdb called clonotypes with MiXCR, one entry per CDR3 protein. The sample comprises about 360,000 distinct CDR3 sequences, approximately 15% of which are singletons, and 22% rests with the top ten. Sequenced: PBMCs or a T cell subset sorted from them (not recorded which). Receptor source: a man aged 18-30 years who had mild COVID-19 (a few samples of this study predate the infection). Cell type and time point are not known.

The rearrangement joins TRBV5-4 to TRBJ2-5; 8 bases line up with TRBD2. The CDR3 spans 15 residues. Germline lookup yields CDR1 SGHNT and CDR2 YYREEE (reference sequence). The V and J ends lost 4 bases and 5 bases, in that order; junction bases with no gene match: 10. The CDR3 DNA is TGTGCCAGCAGCCAGTCGGGGGGGGCTCAGGAGACCCAGTACTTC. This encodes CASSQSGGAQETQYF. Looking up the rest from reference TRBV5-4 and TRBJ2-5 gives the full variable domain: ETGVTQSPTHLIKTRGQQVTLRCSSQSGHNTVSWYQQALGQGPQFIFQYYREEENGRGNFPPRFSGLQFPNYSSELNVNALELDDSALYLCASSQSGGAQETQYFGPGTRLLVL.

This chain joins TRBV20-1 and TRBJ2-7, with D unclear. V was shortened by 6 bases and J by 3 bases, with 15 bases between the two germline ends. CDR1 and CDR2 (germline): DFQATT, SNEGSKA (reference sequence). The CDR3 has 13 amino acids. As DNA, the CDR3 is TGCAGTGCCGCTACAAGGGCCCACTACGAGCAGTACGTC. As protein: CSAATRAHYEQYV.

As concerns this clonotype: Compared with germline, one end of the junction differs, possibly owing to a read error. The rearrangement links TRBV5-1 to TRBJ2-7, with D uncertain. The CDR3 has 11 residues. Germline values: CDR1 SGHRS, CDR2 YFSETQ. The CDR3 DNA follows: TGCGCCAGCAGCGCCTCCTACGACCAGTACTTC. The encoded protein is CASSASYDQYF.

This clonotype was recorded many times. The gene calls are TRBV2 and TRBJ1-1; 11 nucleotides align to TRBD1. This CDR3 contains 17 residues. The germline V gene encodes CDR1 SNHLY and CDR2 FYNNEI. Trimming at V came to 7 bases and at J to 4 bases, leaving 14 bases not matched to a gene. The CDR3 spells CASNGGAGQGDGTEAFF. Written as DNA, the CDR3 is TGTGCCAGCAACGGCGGCGCGGGACAGGGGGACGGCACTGAAGCTTTCTTT.

This chain links TRBV10-3 with TRBJ1-5, with D tentatively TRBD1 (5 bases). Germline V lookup: CDR1 ENHRY, CDR2 SYGVKD. The CDR3 has 13 amino acids. V dropped 8 bases and J dropped 5 bases, with 13 bases sitting between them. CDR3 DNA: TGTGCCATCGGGGTAGGGGAGTATCAGCCCCAGCATTTT. Amino acid sequence: CAIGVGEYQPQHF.

This clonotype has just a few counts. This chain links TRBV14 with TRBJ2-3; D might be TRBD1 or TRBD2, each matching 5 bases. In germline, CDR1 is SGHDN, CDR2 FVKESK. V was clipped by 1 base and J by 9 bases, with 11 bases between them. The CDR3 has 13 residues. CDR3 residues: CASSQAGQGTQYF. CDR3 coding DNA: TGTGCCAGCAGCCAAGCGGGGCAGGGAACGCAGTATTTT.

The chain carries TRBV5-1 and TRBJ2-5; tentatively, D is TRBD2 (5 bases). V shed 4 bases and J shed 0 bases, with 13 bases lying between them. The CDR3 consists of 15 residues. Germline values: CDR1 SGHRS, CDR2 YFSETQ. The CDR3 DNA follows: TGCGCCAGCAGCAGCCGGAGAGGGTACCAAGAGACCCAGTACTTC. This codes for CASSSRRGYQETQYF.

There are a few counts of this clonotype. The chain uses TRBV4-1 and TRBJ1-5; a possible D gene is TRBD1 (6 bases). This CDR3 has 17 amino acids. V lost 3 bases to trimming and J lost 5 bases, with 20 bases between them. Germline V gene lookup returns CDR1 MGHRA and CDR2 YSYEKL. The CDR3 nucleotides read TGCGCCAGCAGCCACACTCACCCGGCAGGGGACCATCAGCCCCAGCATTTT. This gives the protein CASSHTHPAGDHQPQHF.

The chain combines TRBV5-1 with TRBJ2-5; 7 bases are shared with TRBD2. Germline values: CDR1 SGHRS, CDR2 YFSETQ. This CDR3 region has 14 residues. Trimming at V came to 2 bases and at J to 3 bases, leaving 4 bases not matched to a gene. CDR3 region: CASSFGGGKETQYF. In DNA form, the CDR3 reads TGCGCCAGCAGCTTCGGCGGGGGAAAAGAGACCCAGTACTTC.

Many counts were recorded for this clonotype. The V call is TRBV24-1, the J call TRBJ1-1; D call uncertain. This CDR3 region has 13 residues. Germline loops: CDR1 KGHDR, CDR2 SFDVKD. V lost 4 bases to trimming and J lost 6 bases, with 11 bases between them. The CDR3 reads CATSESWGSEAFF. CDR3 nucleotides: TGTGCCACCAGTGAGTCTTGGGGTTCTGAAGCTTTCTTT.

This clonotype was observed a few times. V is TRBV20-1 and J is TRBJ2-1; 8 bases map to TRBD1. CDR3 length: 15 residues. The V segment lost 0 bases and the J segment 2 bases; nucleotides outside the gene matches: 3. Germline V lookup: CDR1 DFQATT, CDR2 SNEGSKA (reference sequence). For the CDR3, the DNA is TGCAGTGCTAGAGATTGGGACAGGCCCTACAATGAGCAGTTCTTC. It yields the protein CSARDWDRPYNEQFF.

This clonotype was counted only a few times. J is TRBJ2-5 and V is TRBV29-1; tentatively, D is TRBD2 (5 bases). Germline V gene sequence: CDR1 SQVTM, CDR2 ANQGSEA. Trimming left V 4 bases short and J 5 bases short, with 8 bases between. CDR3 length: 11 residues. The CDR3 coding sequence is TGCAGCGTTGTACCGGGGGAGACCCAGTACTTC. Encoded protein: CSVVPGETQYF.

V usage is TRBV7-2 and J usage is TRBJ1-4; D ambiguous. The germline V and J ends were trimmed by 2 bases and 12 bases, with 13 bases remaining between them. The CDR3 length is 13 residues. Germline V gene sequence: CDR1 SGHTA, CDR2 FQGNSA. This CDR3 is CASSLRRMGELFF. CDR3 coding DNA: TGTGCCAGCAGCTTAAGGCGGATGGGCGAACTGTTTTTT.

The chain employs TRBV7-2 and TRBJ1-5; D not certain. The CDR3 is made up of 13 amino acids. The V and J ends lost 2 bases and 10 bases respectively, with 12 bases between them. Germline CDR1 and CDR2: SGHTA and FQGNSA. CDR3 in amino acids: CASSLRRRSPQHF. The CDR3 coding sequence is TGTGCCAGCAGCTTACGGCGCAGATCCCCCCAGCATTTT.

A few counts support this clonotype. The J gene is TRBJ2-3, the V gene TRBV20-1; D remains unclear. The V end lost 1 base, the J end lost 2 bases, and 7 bases lay between the germline ends. CDR1 and CDR2 (germline): DFQATT, SNEGSKA (reference sequence). This CDR3 region has 13 residues. The CDR3 region is CSARVAYTDTQYF. CDR3 in DNA: TGCAGTGCTAGAGTGGCATACACAGATACGCAGTATTTT.

This clonotype was recorded at least ten times. Here the CDR3 DNA reads TGCGCCAGCAGCTTGGCCCTGATCAATGAGCAGTTCTTC. Translated: CASSLALINEQFF. The rearrangement joins TRBV5-1 to TRBJ2-1; D call uncertain. Per germline, CDR1 SGHRS and CDR2 YFSETQ. The CDR3 sequence is 13 residues long. Trimming removed 0 bases at V and 6 bases at J, with 7 bases between.

This clonotype was counted a few times. The V call is TRBV6-5, the J call TRBJ2-1; 8 nucleotides agree with TRBD2. CDR3 length: 14 amino acids. J lost 6 bases, V lost 4 bases, and 5 bases had no gene match. In germline, CDR1 is MNHEY, CDR2 SVGAGI. The CDR3 DNA sequence: TGTGCCAGCAGTTTCCTTCGGGGGGGCAATGAGCAGTTCTTC. It translates to CASSFLRGGNEQFF.

The chain combines TRBV7-3 with TRBJ2-1; 9 nucleotides match TRBD1. The V segment lost 5 bases and the J segment 8 bases; nucleotides outside the gene matches: 7. Looked up from germline, CDR1 is SGHTA and CDR2 is FQGTGA. This CDR3 is 14 amino acids long. In nucleotides, the CDR3 is TGTGCCAGCAGCACAACAGGGGGCCTCTATGAGCAGTTCTTC. This encodes CASSTTGGLYEQFF.

The chain uses TRBV18 and TRBJ1-4; no clear D gene. CDR1 is KGHSH and CDR2 is LQKENI in the germline V gene. This CDR3 comprises 14 residues. V gave up 6 bases and J gave up 0 bases, with 8 bases separating them. The CDR3 coding sequence is TGTGCCAGCTCTCCCCGGACAACTAATGAAAAACTGTTTTTT. Its protein product is CASSPRTTNEKLFF.

In its sample, this clonotype was seen a few times. This chain links TRBV4-3 with TRBJ2-3; 13 nucleotides line up with TRBD2. The V gene end was trimmed by 2 bases and the J gene end by 2 bases; junction bases not matched to a gene: 4. This CDR3 spans 17 amino acids. Germline loops: CDR1 LGHNA, CDR2 YSLEER. CDR3 nucleotide sequence: TGCGCCAGCAGCCAACGCGGGACTAGCGGGGACACAGATACGCAGTATTTT. Encoded protein: CASSQRGTSGDTDTQYF.

This clonotype was seen ten or more times. The gene calls are TRBV7-2 and TRBJ1-6; 8 bases are shared with TRBD1. The CDR3 consists of 15 residues. J gave up 5 bases and V 4 bases, and 4 bases lay outside the gene matches. Germline V lookup: CDR1 SGHTA, CDR2 FQGNSA. Here the CDR3 DNA reads TGTGCCAGCAGCTGGGGACAGGCCGATAATTCACCCCTCCACTTT. This codes for CASSWGQADNSPLHF.

This clonotype was counted ten times or more. This chain uses TRBV6-2 or TRBV6-3 with TRBJ2-5; D remains unclear. The V and J ends lost 5 bases and 3 bases respectively, with 4 bases between them. The germline gives CDR1 MNHEY, CDR2 SVGEGT. There are 11 residues in the CDR3. The CDR3 loop reads CASSVEETQYF. The CDR3 DNA follows: TGTGCCAGCAGTGTCGAAGAGACCCAGTACTTC.

This chain connects TRBV12-3 or TRBV12-4 to TRBJ2-4, with D perhaps matching TRBD1 or TRBD2 (5 bases each). V lost 8 bases to trimming and J lost 3 bases, with 23 bases between them. The CDR3 contains 17 residues. The CDR3 sequence is CASSGLAFRNSKNIQYF. The CDR3 DNA reads as TGTGCCAGCTCGGGGCTTGCGTTCCGGAATAGCAAAAACATTCAGTACTTC.

This clonotype was detected only a few times. This sequence joins TRBV7-2 and TRBJ1-5; D perhaps matches TRBD1 (5 bases). The CDR3 is 17 amino acids. The V end lost 3 bases, the J end lost 0 bases, and 15 bases lay between the germline ends. Per germline, CDR1 SGHTA and CDR2 FQGNSA. In DNA, the CDR3 is TGTGCCAGCAGCTTGGCCGGGGCGGCGCCTAGCAATCAGCCCCAGCATTTT. The encoded protein is CASSLAGAAPSNQPQHF.

This sequence joins TRBV29-1 and TRBJ2-1, with D uncertain. The CDR3 has 11 residues. The V end was cut by 3 bases, the J end by 9 bases, with 9 bases between. CDR1 SQVTM and CDR2 ANQGSEA come from the germline V gene. This CDR3 is CSVEPHREQFF. CDR3 nucleotides: TGCAGCGTTGAGCCGCACCGTGAGCAGTTCTTC.

A few counts support this clonotype. J is TRBJ2-3 and V is TRBV7-3; 7 nucleotides line up with TRBD2. Germline CDR1 is SGHTA and CDR2 is FQGTGA. This CDR3 is built from 17 residues. Trimming cost V 3 bases and J 0 bases; bases outside gene matches: 9. The CDR3 sequence is CASSFRARGDSTDTQYF. CDR3 DNA: TGTGCCAGCAGCTTTCGAGCACGGGGGGATAGCACAGATACGCAGTATTTT. Filled out from reference TRBV7-3 and TRBJ2-3, the complete variable domain reads GAGVSQTPSNKVTEKGKYVELRCDPISGHTALYWYRQSLGQGPEFLIYFQGTGAADDSGLPNDRFFAVRPEGSVSTLKIQRTERGDSAVYLCASSFRARGDSTDTQYFGPGTRLTVL.

The chain carries TRBV7-9 and TRBJ2-5, with D perhaps TRBD2 (5 bases). The CDR3 extends over 14 amino acids. Per germline, CDR1 SEHNR and CDR2 FQNEAQ (reference sequence). V lost 1 base and J lost 7, with 13 bases in between. The CDR3 is CASSLGPVRGTQYF. The CDR3 DNA reads TGTGCCAGCAGCTTAGGGCCCGTTCGGGGGACCCAGTACTTC.

The table lists this clonotype with a few counts. The chain combines TRBV5-1 with TRBJ2-2; 11 nucleotides line up with TRBD2. The CDR3 runs to 17 residues. Trimming cost V 2 bases and J 4 bases; bases outside gene matches: 7. Germline CDR1 SGHRS, CDR2 YFSETQ. The CDR3 here is CASSLRLAGGVTGELFF. CDR3 nucleotides: TGCGCCAGCAGCTTAAGGCTAGCGGGGGGAGTCACCGGGGAGCTGTTTTTT.